These T cell receptor beta chains were read from a single sample in a study of T-cell memory formation after mild COVID-19. From the 5' RACE reads, TCRdb called clonotypes with MiXCR, one entry per CDR3 protein. The sample yields around 200,000 distinct CDR3 sequences, about 18% seen once. Input material: PBMCs or a T cell subset sorted from them (not recorded which). The receptors originated from a man aged 18 to 30 who had mild COVID-19 (a few samples of this study predate the infection). Cell type and time point are not known. Each CDR3 is given with its conserved first and last residue. A D gene is named only where the DNA matches it firmly. Clone size appears in some rows only: once, few, many, or a class for an expanded clone.

CDR3 length | D gene | J gene | V gene | clone size | CDR3 protein | CDR3 DNA
13 | - | TRBJ1-2 | TRBV6-6 | - | CASSAVQGHGYTF | TGTGCCAGCAGCGCCGTCCAGGGCCATGGCTACACCTTC
14 | - | TRBJ2-3 | TRBV6-5 | few | CASSKQVSTDTQYF | TGTGCCAGCAGCAAACAAGTTAGCACAGATACGCAGTATTTT
13 | - | TRBJ2-5 | TRBV5-1 | - | CASRPGQQETQYF | TGCGCCAGCCGGCCGGGACAACAAGAGACCCAGTACTTC
14 | TRBD1 | TRBJ1-4 | TRBV7-9 | - | CASSEGQGNEKLFF | TGTGCCAGCAGCGAGGGACAGGGGAATGAAAAACTGTTTTTT
14 | - | TRBJ1-1 | TRBV23-1 | many | CASSPYTGFSEAFF | TGCGCCAGCAGTCCGTACACGGGGTTCAGTGAAGCTTTCTTT
13 | - | TRBJ2-7 | TRBV6-5 | many | CASSYDSSYEQYF | TGTGCCAGCAGTTACGACAGCTCCTACGAGCAGTACTTC
14 | - | TRBJ2-5 | TRBV5-6 | many | CASSPQGGGETQYF | TGTGCCAGCAGCCCACAGGGAGGTGGAGAGACCCAGTACTTC
15 | TRBD1 | TRBJ1-5 | TRBV20-1 | - | CSARGTDRGNQPQHF | TGCAGTGCTAGAGGAACTGACAGGGGCAATCAGCCCCAGCATTTT
15 | - | TRBJ2-1 | TRBV20-1 | - | CSARRDRSSYNEQFF | TGCAGTGCTAGGAGAGACAGGAGCTCCTACAATGAGCAGTTCTTC
14 | TRBD1 | TRBJ1-5 | TRBV5-6 | - | CASSKRTGGQPQHF | TGTGCCAGCAGCAAGAGGACAGGTGGACAGCCCCAGCATTTT
13 | TRBD1 | TRBJ1-4 | TRBV10-3 | many | CAISGQGEEKLFF | TGTGCCATCAGCGGACAGGGAGAGGAAAAACTGTTTTTT
11 | - | TRBJ2-1 | TRBV29-1 | - | CSVEGYNEQFF | TGCAGCGTTGAGGGGTACAATGAGCAGTTCTTC
16 | - | TRBJ2-1 | TRBV6-5 | - | CASSYDTATPYNEQFF | TGTGCCAGCAGTTACGATACCGCAACCCCCTACAATGAGCAGTTCTTC
13 | - | TRBJ1-1 | TRBV4-3 | - | CASSFGRHTEAFF | TGCGCCAGCAGTTTCGGACGCCACACTGAAGCTTTCTTT
13 | - | TRBJ2-5 | TRBV9 | - | CASSVQGMETQYF | TGTGCCAGCAGCGTCCAGGGGATGGAGACCCAGTACTTC
12 | - | TRBJ2-3 | TRBV2 | few | CASAGRTDTQYF | TGTGCCAGCGCGGGGCGCACAGATACGCAGTATTTT
17 | TRBD1 | TRBJ2-3 | TRBV29-1 | many | CSTDRDSVYSFTDTQYF | TGCAGCACGGACCGGGACAGCGTGTACTCATTCACAGATACGCAGTATTTT
11 | - | TRBJ1-1 | TRBV5-1 | - | CASSSSTEAFF | TGCGCCAGCAGTTCCAGCACTGAAGCTTTCTTT
14 | - | TRBJ2-7 | TRBV7-6 | - | CASSLAFTSYEQYF | TGTGCCAGCAGCTTAGCGTTCACGTCCTACGAGCAGTACTTC
19 | - | TRBJ2-7 | TRBV6-2/TRBV6-3 | - | CASSYGPGWSTDVSYEQYF | TGTGCCAGCAGTTACGGGCCGGGTTGGAGCACCGACGTTTCCTACGAGCAGTACTTC
13 | - | TRBJ1-2 | TRBV27 | - | CASSMDSLYGYTF | TGTGCCAGCAGTATGGACAGCCTCTATGGCTACACCTTC
13 | TRBD1 | TRBJ1-1 | TRBV10-3 | few | CAIRGQGDTEAFF | TGTGCCATCAGGGGACAGGGGGACACTGAAGCTTTCTTT
17 | - | TRBJ1-5 | TRBV18 | - | CASSLDQTGTIKKAQHF | TGTGCCAGCTCACTAGATCAAACCGGGACAATTAAAAAAGCCCAGCATTTT
14 | - | TRBJ2-4 | TRBV7-2 | - | CASSQAPAKNIQYF | TGTGCCAGCAGCCAGGCCCCAGCGAAGAACATTCAGTACTTC
14 | - | TRBJ1-5 | TRBV12-3/TRBV12-4 | - | CASSRAVVNQPQHF | TGTGCCAGCAGCCGGGCCGTCGTAAATCAGCCCCAGCATTTT
14 | - | TRBJ2-4 | TRBV7-2 | many | CASSLSQGGNIQYF | TGTGCCAGCAGCTTAAGCCAGGGCGGAAACATTCAGTACTTC
18 | TRBD1 | TRBJ1-2 | TRBV5-6 | - | CASSLTRQGAKGFYGYTF | TGTGCCAGCAGCCTCACACGACAGGGGGCGAAGGGATTTTATGGCTACACCTTC
15 | - | TRBJ2-6 | TRBV7-3 | few | CASSPQGGGANVLTF | TGTGCCAGCAGCCCTCAGGGTGGAGGGGCCAACGTCCTGACTTTC
14 | - | TRBJ1-1 | TRBV11-2 | many | CASSLVTGNTEAFF | TGTGCCAGCAGCTTAGTGACGGGAAACACTGAAGCTTTCTTT
13 | - | TRBJ2-1 | TRBV18 | - | CASSPTADPFGVF | TGTGCCAGCTCACCAACCGCAGACCCTTTCGGAGTCTTC
14 | - | TRBJ1-1 | TRBV4-1 | many | CASSQGQDGRKAFF | TGCGCCAGCAGCCAAGGGCAGGACGGGAGAAAAGCTTTCTTT
16 | - | TRBJ1-5 | TRBV5-1 | few | CASSPGPSYSNQPQHF | TGCGCCAGCAGCCCCGGACCGTCATATAGCAATCAGCCCCAGCATTTT
14 | TRBD1 | TRBJ2-5 | TRBV12-3/TRBV12-4 | - | CASSFTGGMETQYF | TGTGCCAGCAGTTTTACAGGGGGCATGGAGACCCAGTACTTC
14 | - | TRBJ2-1 | TRBV10-3 | - | CAISETQGYNEQFF | TGTGCCATCAGTGAAACCCAGGGATACAATGAGCAGTTCTTC
12 | - | TRBJ2-7 | TRBV5-1 | medium-sized | CASGFGSYEQYF | TGCGCCAGTGGATTTGGGTCCTACGAGCAGTACTTC
15 | TRBD1 | TRBJ2-3 | TRBV4-1 | few | CASSQHGQGEDTQYF | TGCGCCAGCAGCCAGCACGGGCAGGGGGAAGATACGCAGTATTTT
13 | - | TRBJ2-1 | TRBV10-1 | - | CASSGIGNNEQFF | TGCGCCAGCAGTGGAATTGGGAACAATGAGCAGTTCTTC
11 | - | TRBJ1-2 | TRBV12-3/TRBV12-4 | once | CASSIRTDALF | TGTGCCAGCAGTATCCGTACAGACGCCCTTTTC
13 | - | TRBJ1-2 | TRBV5-1 | - | CASSLGEHYGYTF | TGCGCCAGCAGCTTAGGGGAACACTATGGCTACACCTTC
16 | TRBD2 | TRBJ2-3 | TRBV7-9 | - | CASSPPGLAATDTQYF | TGTGCCAGCAGCCCTCCCGGACTAGCCGCCACAGATACGCAGTATTTT